This T cell receptor beta chain is from a study of T-cell reconstitution after alpha-beta-depleted transplantation in children. Unique molecular identifiers were built into the TCRbeta library. MiXCR, applied by TCRdb to the PCR reads, yields one record per CDR3 protein. Among 100,000 to 130,000 distinct CDR3 sequences listed, approximately 6.6% were seen once. This clonotype was observed a handful of times. Its antigen is as yet unknown. This CDR3 spans 17 amino acids. Between the trimmed V and J ends, which lost 2 bases and 5 bases, there was a span of 22 bases. From germline, CDR1 is SNHLY and CDR2 FYNNEI. Study-level results: The high TCRbeta diversity at day 60 in some patients came from surviving recipient T cells and thymic progenitors. T-cell counts and diversity at one year following transplant were attributed mainly to newly produced T cells. At around two months after transplant, the alpha-beta T cells were reportedly derived from several hundred expanded clones that came from non-depleted graft cells.

This TCR was recovered from a male patient aged 2 to 10 who had a stem cell transplant for acute lymphoblastic leukemia, so the T cells may come from the graft donor. The rearrangement joins TRBV2 to TRBJ2-7; D perhaps matches TRBD2 (6 bases). Sequenced material: PBMCs, mostly from graft donor cells, taken 360 days after TCRalphabeta/CD19-depleted stem cell transplant. DNA for the CDR3: TGTGCCAGCAGTGAAAGTCGAAAGGCGGGACCTTTACACGAGCAGTACTTC. It encodes CASSESRKAGPLHEQYF.